What follows are 18 T cell receptor beta chains derived from one specimen sequenced in a study of blood T cell repertoires in COVID-19. Assay: immunoSEQ multiplex PCR; the TCRdb copy retains only in-frame clones and omits some. In the table there are about 160,000 clones, 92% of which are singletons. Sequences were obtained from peripheral blood. These receptors were collected from a man under 40 with COVID-19, enrolled during active disease.

The rearrangement uses TRBV3-1 (or the pseudogene TRBV3-2) and TRBJ1-6; the D is unclear. The V and J ends lost 1 base and 3 bases respectively, with 13 bases between them. Germline lookup yields CDR1 LGHDT and CDR2 YNNKEL (reference sequence). CDR3 size: 17 residues. CDR3 bases: TGTGCCAGCAGCCAAGCTCGCGTAGTCGGCTATAATTCACCCCTCCACTTT. Translated, it gives CASSQARVVGYNSPLHF.

This chain connects TRBV9 to TRBJ2-2, with 11 bases that match TRBD2. V lost 5 bases, J lost 0 bases, and 6 bases stayed unmatched. CDR1 is SGDLS and CDR2 is YYNGEE in the germline V gene. The CDR3 contains 17 residues. The CDR3 reads CASRGASGGPNTGELFF. In DNA, the CDR3 is TGTGCCAGCAGAGGGGCTAGCGGGGGGCCGAACACCGGGGAGCTGTTTTTT.

The rearrangement joins TRBV21-1 to TRBJ1-2; TRBD1 is the table's D call, not checked against the DNA. TRBV21-1 constitutes a pseudogene. The CDR3 is 17 amino acids. CDR3 DNA sequence: TGTGCCAGCAGCCCCTTGGAAGGGATAGGGGGCGAGGATGGCTACACCTTC. Its translation: CASSPLEGIGGEDGYTF.

A single count supports this clone. The chain combines TRBV7-2 with TRBJ1-3, with 7 bases identical to TRBD1. V shed 0 bases and J 4 bases; nucleotides not matched to a gene: 3. There are 15 residues in the CDR3. CDR1 is SGHTA and CDR2 is FQGNSA in the germline V gene. In DNA form, the CDR3 reads TGTGCCAGCAGCTTAGCAGGGGGCGAAGGAAACACCATATATTTT. Protein product: CASSLAGGEGNTIYF.

In this sample, this clone turned up once. The V and J genes are TRBV18 and TRBJ1-3; D not certain. The V gene's germline CDR1 is KGHSH and CDR2 LQKENI. Trimming removed 3 bases at V and 4 bases at J, with 10 bases between. The CDR3 covers 14 residues. For the CDR3, the DNA is TGTGCCAGCTCACCTACCGGGGTCGGAAACACCATATATTTT. Translating gives CASSPTGVGNTIYF.

The chain joins TRBV9 to TRBJ2-5; 7 bases agree with TRBD1. Germline CDR1 SGDLS, CDR2 YYNGEE. J lost 5 bases, V lost 4 bases, and 8 bases had no gene match. The CDR3 length is 14 residues. The CDR3 here is CASSSRQGRETQYF. CDR3 coding DNA: TGTGCCAGCAGCTCCCGACAGGGTCGGGAGACCCAGTACTTC.

The chain links TRBV18 to TRBJ2-7, with a possible D match to TRBD1 (5 bases). This CDR3 spans 13 amino acids. Germline CDR1 and CDR2: KGHSH and LQKENI. The V and J ends lost 5 bases and 4 bases respectively, with 12 bases between them. The CDR3 sequence is CASSSDTVYEQYF. CDR3 DNA sequence: TGTGCCAGCTCATCGGACACGGTTTACGAGCAGTACTTC.

The V and J genes are TRBV4-3 and TRBJ1-2; a weak D match, TRBD1 (6 bases). The V gene's germline CDR1 is LGHNA and CDR2 YSLEER. Trimming removed 8 bases at V and 1 base at J, with 20 bases between. The CDR3 totals 16 residues. The DNA for the CDR3 is TGCGCCAGCTCAGGACAGATAGTCCCCCTTAACTATGGCTACACCTTC. It is translated as CASSGQIVPLNYGYTF.

The V gene is TRBV4-3, the J gene TRBJ1-4; D is uncertain. CDR1 LGHNA and CDR2 YSLEER come from the germline V gene. The CDR3 is 15 amino acids. V lost 3 bases to trimming and J lost 4 bases, with 12 bases between them. The CDR3 region has the DNA TGCGCCAGCAGCCAGAGGGTAGTGGGTAATGAAAAACTGTTTTTT. Residues: CASSQRVVGNEKLFF.

In this sample, this clone turned up once. The chain combines TRBV5-1 with TRBJ2-7; 7 bases align to TRBD2. The germline CDR1 and CDR2 sequences are SGHRS and YFSETQ. Trimming took 4 bases from V and 6 from J; bases not matched to a gene: 10. This CDR3 region has 14 residues. The CDR3 loop is CASSRNGLAVEQYF. The CDR3 coding sequence is TGCGCCAGCAGCCGCAACGGCCTAGCGGTCGAGCAGTACTTC.

The rearrangement links TRBV9 to TRBJ2-7; TRBD1 is a possible D gene (5 bases). In germline, CDR1 is SGDLS, CDR2 YYNGEE. The CDR3 has 12 residues. The V and J ends lost 0 bases and 6 bases respectively, with 7 bases between them. CDR3 amino acids: CASSVGTSEQYF. Here the CDR3 DNA reads TGTGCCAGCAGCGTAGGGACAAGCGAGCAGTACTTC.

The J gene is TRBJ2-1, the V gene TRBV19, with D possibly matching TRBD1 (6 bases). CDR1 LNHDA and CDR2 SQIVND come from the germline V gene (reference sequence). V lost 7 bases and J 9 bases, leaving 16 bases between the germline ends. The CDR3 runs to 13 residues. The CDR3 loop reads CASNSWTVPEQFF. CDR3 nucleotide sequence: TGTGCCAGTAACTCCTGGACAGTGCCTGAGCAGTTCTTC. The full variable domain, rest sourced from reference TRBV19 and TRBJ2-1, is DGGITQSPKYLFRKEGQNVTLSCEQNLNHDAMYWYRQDPGQGLRLIYYSQIVNDFQKGDIAEGYSVSREKKESFPLTVTSAQKNPTAFYLCASNSWTVPEQFFGPGTRLTVL.

The chain couples TRBV7-3 to TRBJ1-1, with D unresolved. The V end was cut by 5 bases, the J end by 1 base, with 8 bases between. Germline-derived CDR1 and CDR2 are SGHTA and FQGTGA. The CDR3 totals 13 residues. The CDR3 is CASSGLGNTEAFF. The CDR3 DNA reads TGTGCCAGCAGCGGACTAGGGAACACTGAAGCTTTCTTT.

The chain employs TRBV4-2 and TRBJ2-5, with 15 bases matching TRBD2. Germline CDR1 reads LGHNA; CDR2 reads YNFKEQ. This CDR3 has 17 amino acids. Losses at the gene ends were 3 bases for V and 5 bases for J; bases not matched to a gene: 7. The CDR3 loop is CASSHVSGLAGGETQYF. The CDR3 DNA reads as TGTGCCAGCAGCCACGTATCTGGACTAGCGGGAGGGGAGACCCAGTACTTC.

The rearrangement uses TRBV3-1 (or the pseudogene TRBV3-2) and TRBJ1-1; a possible D gene is TRBD1 (5 bases). The CDR3 length is 14 residues. The germline gives CDR1 LGHDT, CDR2 YNNKEL (reference sequence). Trimming removed 0 bases at V and 8 bases at J, with 13 bases between. CDR3 protein: CASSQEGRGGEAFF. CDR3 bases: TGTGCCAGCAGCCAAGAAGGGAGGGGTGGGGAAGCTTTCTTT.

V gene TRBV12-3 or TRBV12-4 combines with J gene TRBJ1-1; D may be TRBD1 (5 bases). The CDR3 is 11 residues long. V lost 7 bases and J lost 6, with 9 bases in between. The CDR3 loop reads CASTPGAEAFF. For the CDR3, the DNA is TGTGCCAGCACCCCGGGGGCTGAAGCTTTCTTT.

This clone was recorded once. The J gene is TRBJ1-3, the V gene TRBV24-1; weak D call: TRBD1 (6 bases). The V end lost 4 bases, the J end lost 2 bases, and 14 bases lay between the germline ends. The V gene's germline CDR1 is KGHDR and CDR2 SFDVKD. The CDR3 has 16 amino acids. Here the CDR3 DNA reads TGTGCCACCAGTGACCCGGGGGGGGGCACTGGAAACACCATATATTTT. This sequence encodes CATSDPGGGTGNTIYF.

The chain links TRBV10-3 to TRBJ2-1, with 9 bases matching TRBD2. The V segment lost 6 bases and the J segment 5 bases; nucleotides outside the gene matches: 5. CDR3 size: 14 residues. Germline V gives CDR1 ENHRY, CDR2 SYGVKD. The CDR3: CAIRNSGSDNEQFF. For the CDR3, the DNA is TGTGCCATCAGGAATAGCGGGAGCGACAATGAGCAGTTCTTC.